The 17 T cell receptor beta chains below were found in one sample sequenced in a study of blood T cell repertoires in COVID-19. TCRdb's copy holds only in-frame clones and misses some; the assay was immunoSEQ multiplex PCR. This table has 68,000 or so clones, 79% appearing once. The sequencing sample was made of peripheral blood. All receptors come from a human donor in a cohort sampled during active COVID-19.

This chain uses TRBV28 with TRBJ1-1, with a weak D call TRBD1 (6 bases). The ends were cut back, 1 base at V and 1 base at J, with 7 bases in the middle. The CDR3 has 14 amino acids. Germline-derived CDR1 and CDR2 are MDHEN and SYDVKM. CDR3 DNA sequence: TGTGCCAGCAGTTTATCGACAGGGAACACTGAAGCTTTCTTT. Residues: CASSLSTGNTEAFF.

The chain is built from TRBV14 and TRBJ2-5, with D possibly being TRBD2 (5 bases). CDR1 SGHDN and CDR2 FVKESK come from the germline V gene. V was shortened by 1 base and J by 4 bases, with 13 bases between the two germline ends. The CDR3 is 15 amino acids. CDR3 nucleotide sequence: TGTGCCAGCAGCCAAGTGAGGGCTGTGGGAGAGACCCAGTACTTC. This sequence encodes CASSQVRAVGETQYF.

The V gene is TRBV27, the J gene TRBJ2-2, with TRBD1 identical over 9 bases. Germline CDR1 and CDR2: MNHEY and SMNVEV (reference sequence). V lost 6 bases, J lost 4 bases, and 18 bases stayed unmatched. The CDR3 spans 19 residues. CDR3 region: CASRGGTGLGDGATGELFF. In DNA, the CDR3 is TGTGCCAGCAGGGGAGGGACAGGGTTAGGTGACGGCGCCACCGGGGAGCTGTTTTTT.

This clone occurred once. CDR3 bases: TGCGCCAGCAGCCAAGATATGGGGGTAGCGGGAGGAGGTGAGACCCAGTACTTC. Its protein is CASSQDMGVAGGGETQYF. The rearrangement joins TRBV4-1 to TRBJ2-5, with 10 bases fitting TRBD2. The CDR3 consists of 18 residues. The V gene's germline CDR1 is MGHRA and CDR2 YSYEKL. V shed 0 bases, J shed 5 bases, and the junction held 12 bases outside the gene matches.

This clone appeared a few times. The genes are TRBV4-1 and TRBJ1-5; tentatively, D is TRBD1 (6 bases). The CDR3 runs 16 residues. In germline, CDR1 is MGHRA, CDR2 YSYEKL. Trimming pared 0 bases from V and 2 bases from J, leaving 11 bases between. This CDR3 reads CASSQDRGAGNQPQHF. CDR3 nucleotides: TGCGCCAGCAGCCAAGATCGGGGGGCCGGCAATCAGCCCCAGCATTTT.

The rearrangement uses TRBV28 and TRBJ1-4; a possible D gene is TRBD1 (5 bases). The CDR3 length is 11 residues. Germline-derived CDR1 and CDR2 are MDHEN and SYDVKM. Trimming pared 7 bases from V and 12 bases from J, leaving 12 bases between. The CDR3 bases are TGTGCCAGCAACGTAAGGGGTGAACTGTTTTTT. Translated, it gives CASNVRGELFF.

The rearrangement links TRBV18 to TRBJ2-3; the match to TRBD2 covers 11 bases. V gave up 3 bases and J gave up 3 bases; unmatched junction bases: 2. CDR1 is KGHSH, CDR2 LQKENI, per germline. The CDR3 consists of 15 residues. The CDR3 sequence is CASSPSSGRTDTQYF. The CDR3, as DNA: TGTGCCAGCTCACCGTCTAGCGGGAGGACAGATACGCAGTATTTT.

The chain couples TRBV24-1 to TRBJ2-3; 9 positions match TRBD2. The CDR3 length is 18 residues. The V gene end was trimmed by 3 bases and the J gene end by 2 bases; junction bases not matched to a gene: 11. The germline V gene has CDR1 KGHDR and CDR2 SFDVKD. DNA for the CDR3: TGTGCCACCAGTGATCCAGCGGGGGCGGGGGGGATCACAGATACGCAGTATTTT. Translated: CATSDPAGAGGITDTQYF.

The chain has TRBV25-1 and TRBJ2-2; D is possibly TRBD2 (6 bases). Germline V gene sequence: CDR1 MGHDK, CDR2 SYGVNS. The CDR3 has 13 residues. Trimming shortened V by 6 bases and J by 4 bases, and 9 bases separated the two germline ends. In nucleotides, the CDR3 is TGTGCCAGCAGCGGGACTGGCACCGGGGAGCTGTTTTTT. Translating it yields CASSGTGTGELFF.

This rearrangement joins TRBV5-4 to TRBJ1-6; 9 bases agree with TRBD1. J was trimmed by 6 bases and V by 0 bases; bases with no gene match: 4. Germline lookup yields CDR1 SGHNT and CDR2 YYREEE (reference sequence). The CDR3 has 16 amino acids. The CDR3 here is CASSLALGQGNSPLHF. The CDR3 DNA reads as TGTGCCAGCAGCTTGGCCCTGGGACAGGGTAATTCACCCCTCCACTTT.

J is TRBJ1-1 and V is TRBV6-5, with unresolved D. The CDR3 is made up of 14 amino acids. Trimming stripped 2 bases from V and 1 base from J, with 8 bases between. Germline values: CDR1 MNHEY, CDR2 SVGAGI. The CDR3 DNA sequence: TGTGCCAGCAGTTACGGTCGGAGGAACACTGAAGCTTTCTTT. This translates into CASSYGRRNTEAFF.

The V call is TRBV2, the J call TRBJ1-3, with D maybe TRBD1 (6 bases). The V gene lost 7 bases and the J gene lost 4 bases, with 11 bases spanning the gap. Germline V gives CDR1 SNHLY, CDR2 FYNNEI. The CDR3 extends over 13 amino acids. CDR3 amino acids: CASKTGSGNTIYF. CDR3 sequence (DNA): TGTGCCAGCAAGACAGGATCAGGAAACACCATATATTTT.

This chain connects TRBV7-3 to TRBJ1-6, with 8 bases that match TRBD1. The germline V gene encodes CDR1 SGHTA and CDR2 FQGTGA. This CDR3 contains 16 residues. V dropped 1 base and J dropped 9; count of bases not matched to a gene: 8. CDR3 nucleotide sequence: TGTGCCAGCAGCTTAAGTAGGACAGGGTGGTTTTCACCCCTCCACTTT. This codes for CASSLSRTGWFSPLHF.

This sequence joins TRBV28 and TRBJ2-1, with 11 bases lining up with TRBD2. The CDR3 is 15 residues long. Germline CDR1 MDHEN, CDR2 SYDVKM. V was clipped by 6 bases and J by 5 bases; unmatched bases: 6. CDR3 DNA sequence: TGTGCCAGCAGCCCCGGGACTAGCGGAAACAATGAGCAGTTCTTC. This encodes CASSPGTSGNNEQFF.

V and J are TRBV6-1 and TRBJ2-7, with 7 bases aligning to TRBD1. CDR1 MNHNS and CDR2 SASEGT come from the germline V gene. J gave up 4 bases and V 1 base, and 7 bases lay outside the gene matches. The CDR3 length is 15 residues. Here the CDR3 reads CASSEVKGARYEQYF. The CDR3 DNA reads TGTGCCAGCAGTGAAGTCAAGGGGGCGCGTTACGAGCAGTACTTC.

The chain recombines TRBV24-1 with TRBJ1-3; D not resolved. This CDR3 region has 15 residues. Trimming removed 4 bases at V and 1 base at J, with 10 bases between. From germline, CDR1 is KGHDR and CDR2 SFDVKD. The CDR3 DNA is TGTGCCACCAGTGACCCCCGGAGATCTGGAAACACCATATATTTT. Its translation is CATSDPRRSGNTIYF.

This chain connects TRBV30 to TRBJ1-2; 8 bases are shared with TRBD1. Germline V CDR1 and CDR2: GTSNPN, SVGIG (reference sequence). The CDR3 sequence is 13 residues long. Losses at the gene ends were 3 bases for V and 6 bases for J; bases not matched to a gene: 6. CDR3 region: CAWSGTGGNGYTF. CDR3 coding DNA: TGTGCCTGGAGCGGGACAGGCGGAAATGGCTACACCTTC.